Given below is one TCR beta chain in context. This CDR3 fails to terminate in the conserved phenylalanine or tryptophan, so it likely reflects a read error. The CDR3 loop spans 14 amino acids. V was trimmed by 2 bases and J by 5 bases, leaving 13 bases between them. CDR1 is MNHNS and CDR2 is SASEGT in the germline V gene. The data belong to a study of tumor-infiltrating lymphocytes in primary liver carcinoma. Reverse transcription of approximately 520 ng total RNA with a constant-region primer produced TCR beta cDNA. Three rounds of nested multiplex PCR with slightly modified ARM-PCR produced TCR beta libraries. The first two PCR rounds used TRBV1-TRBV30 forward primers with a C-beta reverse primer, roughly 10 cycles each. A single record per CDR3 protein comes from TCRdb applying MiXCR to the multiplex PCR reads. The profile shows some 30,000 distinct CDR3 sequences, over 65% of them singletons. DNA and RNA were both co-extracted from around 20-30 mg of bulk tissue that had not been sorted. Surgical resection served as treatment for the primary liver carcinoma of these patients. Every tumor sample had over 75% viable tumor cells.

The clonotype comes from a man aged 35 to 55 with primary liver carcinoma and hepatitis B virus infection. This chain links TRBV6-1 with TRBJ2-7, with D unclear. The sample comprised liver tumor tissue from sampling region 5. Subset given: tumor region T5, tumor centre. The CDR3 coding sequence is TGTGCCAGCAGTGAAAGGGCGCATGGGGACGAGCAGTACATC. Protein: CASSERAHGDEQYI.